Presented here are 29 T cell receptor beta chains from one specimen sequenced in a study of T cell responses to AZD1222 COVID-19 vaccine. Using immunoSEQ multiplex PCR, the repertoire was profiled, and TCRdb retains in-frame clones only, with some absent. The profile covers 100,000 or so clones, with around 90% appearing a single time and around 17% taken by the ten largest. The sequencing used peripheral blood, collected on day 0 of AZD1222 vaccination. These receptors were collected from an adult in good health.

The V and J genes are TRBV12-3 or TRBV12-4 and TRBJ2-5; tentative D call: TRBD1 (5 bases). The V end lost 3 bases, the J end lost 12 bases, and 11 bases lay between the germline ends. The CDR3 sequence is 11 residues long. The CDR3 nucleotides are TGTGCCAGCAGTTTTGGACAAGGAAAGTACTTC. Translated: CASSFGQGKYF.

At least ten counts were recorded for this clone. This chain uses TRBV5-1 with TRBJ1-1; TRBD1 matches 7 bases. CDR3 size: 12 residues. Germline V CDR1 and CDR2: SGHRS, YFSETQ. Trimming removed 5 bases from V and 8 bases from J; junction bases left unmatched: 6. CDR3 DNA: TGCGCCAGCAGACGGGGACAGACCGAAGCTTTCTTT. It yields the protein CASRRGQTEAFF.

This chain uses TRBV5-1 with TRBJ1-4, with D hard to call. From germline, CDR1 is SGHRS and CDR2 YFSETQ. Between the trimmed V and J ends, which lost 3 bases and 7 bases, there was a span of 13 bases. The CDR3 is 14 amino acids. The CDR3 region has the DNA TGCGCCAGCAGCTCGATGGGAGCGGGTGAAAAACTGTTTTTT. As protein: CASSSMGAGEKLFF. The full variable domain, in which reference TRBV5-1 and TRBJ1-4 provide the parts outside the CDR3, is KAGVTQTPRYLIKTRGQQVTLSCSPISGHRSVSWYQQTPGQGLQFLFEYFSETQRNKGNFPGRFSGRQFSNSRSEMNVSTLELGDSALYLCASSSMGAGEKLFFGSGTQLSVL.

This rearrangement joins TRBV27 to TRBJ1-2; TRBD1 might be the D (6 bases). V lost 3 bases to trimming and J lost 7 bases, with 18 bases between them. CDR3 length: 15 amino acids. CDR1 and CDR2 from the germline V gene are MNHEY and SMNVEV (reference sequence). Here the CDR3 reads CASSFLHRDQRGYTF. The CDR3 bases are TGTGCCAGCAGTTTCCTCCACAGGGATCAGCGTGGCTACACCTTC.

V and J are TRBV5-6 and TRBJ2-5; 7 bases match TRBD1. V lost 0 bases, J lost 0 bases, and 5 bases stayed unmatched. Germline CDR1 and CDR2: SGHDT and YYEEEE. This CDR3 is 16 amino acids long. This chain's CDR3 is CASSLAPGQYQETQYF. In nucleotides, the CDR3 is TGTGCCAGCAGCTTGGCACCGGGACAGTACCAAGAGACCCAGTACTTC.

The table lists this clone with a count of one. The junction departs from the called germline gene at one end, perhaps through a read error. This chain links TRBV3-1 (or the pseudogene TRBV3-2) with TRBJ2-7; D perhaps matches TRBD2 (7 bases). The length of the CDR3 is 15 residues. CDR1 is LGHDT, CDR2 YNNKEL, per germline (reference sequence). The CDR3, as DNA: TGTGCCCGCAGCCTCCACGGGGAGGGGGAGGGCGAGCAGTACTTC. Amino acids: CARSLHGEGEGEQYF.

The V gene is TRBV12-3 or TRBV12-4, the J gene TRBJ1-1; no definite D call. This CDR3 is 12 amino acids long. Trimming shortened V by 3 bases and J by 0 bases, and 2 bases separated the two germline ends. CDR3 amino acids: CASSFLNTEAFF. CDR3 in DNA: TGTGCCAGCAGTTTCTTGAACACTGAAGCTTTCTTT.

The chain couples TRBV6-5 to TRBJ1-1, with 10 bases that match TRBD1. V trimming: 5 bases; J trimming: 1 base; junction bases outside the gene matches: 4. This CDR3 has 15 amino acids. In germline, CDR1 is MNHEY, CDR2 SVGAGI. In nucleotides, the CDR3 is TGTGCCAGCAGTCCCGGGACAGGGGCGAACACTGAAGCTTTCTTT. Translated: CASSPGTGANTEAFF.

This chain links TRBV19 with TRBJ2-3, with TRBD1 identical over 9 bases. V was clipped by 9 bases and J by 3 bases; unmatched bases: 10. In germline, CDR1 is LNHDA, CDR2 SQIVND (reference sequence). CDR3 length equals 15 residues. The CDR3 DNA reads TGTGCCAGCACACAGGGGGCGGGTTTGACAGATACGCAGTATTTT. This translates into CASTQGAGLTDTQYF.

V and J are TRBV9 and TRBJ2-5, with D uncertain. This CDR3 is built from 12 residues. Germline V gene data show CDR1 as SGDLS and CDR2 as YYNGEE. V was clipped by 5 bases and J by 4 bases, with 9 bases between them. CDR3 protein: CASSDGGETQYF. DNA for the CDR3: TGTGCCAGCAGTGACGGTGGAGAGACCCAGTACTTC.

CDR3 residues: CASSQAPAQETQYF. CDR3 DNA: TGTGCCAGCAGCCAAGCGCCAGCCCAAGAGACCCAGTACTTC. This chain connects TRBV3-1 (or the pseudogene TRBV3-2) to TRBJ2-5; D is uncertain. The germline CDR1 and CDR2 sequences are LGHDT and YNNKEL (reference sequence). CDR3 size: 14 residues. The V gene lost 1 base and the J gene lost 1 base, with 7 bases spanning the gap.

The chain links TRBV2 to TRBJ1-2; D not resolved. Trimming removed 2 bases from V and 12 bases from J, with 10 bases in between. The CDR3 consists of 11 residues. Germline V gene lookup returns CDR1 SNHLY and CDR2 FYNNEI. The CDR3 spells CASSENAHNTF. Here the CDR3 DNA reads TGTGCCAGCAGTGAAAACGCCCACAACACCTTC.

This chain links TRBV6-5 with TRBJ2-7; the D is unclear. Germline loops: CDR1 MNHEY, CDR2 SVGAGI. Trimming took off 2 bases at V and 3 bases at J, with 11 bases between the two ends. This CDR3 spans 14 amino acids. The CDR3 sequence: CASSYPQFGYEQYF. CDR3 DNA: TGTGCCAGCAGTTACCCACAGTTCGGCTACGAGCAGTACTTC.

The chain has TRBV5-1 and TRBJ2-5; 8 bases fit TRBD1. The CDR3 is 14 residues long. Germline V lookup: CDR1 SGHRS, CDR2 YFSETQ. The J segment lost 5 bases and the V segment lost 4 bases, leaving 7 bases of the junction unmatched. For the CDR3, the DNA is TGCGCCAGCAGCGTAGGACAGGGTTTGGAGACCCAGTACTTC. Translated: CASSVGQGLETQYF. Together with reference TRBV5-1 and TRBJ2-5, the CDR3 gives the full variable domain: KAGVTQTPRYLIKTRGQQVTLSCSPISGHRSVSWYQQTPGQGLQFLFEYFSETQRNKGNFPGRFSGRQFSNSRSEMNVSTLELGDSALYLCASSVGQGLETQYFGPGTRLLVL.

This clone appeared once. The rearrangement uses TRBV6-2 or TRBV6-3 and TRBJ2-1; D remains unclear. The CDR3 sequence is 12 residues long. From germline, CDR1 is MNHEY and CDR2 SVGEGT. The V gene lost 2 bases and the J gene lost 4 bases, with 3 bases spanning the gap. For the CDR3, the DNA is TGTGCCAGCAGTTACCAGTACAATGAGCAGTTCTTC. Its protein product is CASSYQYNEQFF.

J is TRBJ2-7 and V is TRBV12-3 or TRBV12-4; possible D gene TRBD1, 5 bases. Trimming took 6 bases from V and 4 from J, leaving 13 bases between them. The length of the CDR3 is 13 residues. The CDR3 reads CASSPPDTYEQYF. CDR3 DNA sequence: TGTGCCAGCAGCCCCCCGGACACTTACGAGCAGTACTTC.

The chain recombines TRBV9 with TRBJ2-3; D possibly corresponds to TRBD2 (6 bases). CDR3 length: 17 residues. Trimming pared 1 base from V and 6 bases from J, leaving 21 bases between. Germline CDR1 SGDLS, CDR2 YYNGEE. CDR3 bases: TGTGCCAGCAGCGTAAGGGGCGGGGCGCGCATAATGGATACGCAGTATTTT. Its protein is CASSVRGGARIMDTQYF.

The chain has TRBV6-6 and TRBJ2-4; TRBD1 might be the D (6 bases). This CDR3 contains 12 residues. Germline CDR1 MNHNY, CDR2 SVGAGI (reference sequence). V was clipped by 6 bases and J by 5 bases, with 8 bases between them. The CDR3 region is CASRGTQNIQYF. Here the CDR3 DNA reads TGTGCCAGCAGAGGGACACAAAACATTCAGTACTTC.

The V gene is TRBV5-1, the J gene TRBJ2-1, with 8 nucleotides matching TRBD1. The CDR3 totals 15 residues. Germline V gene lookup returns CDR1 SGHRS and CDR2 YFSETQ. V dropped 0 bases and J dropped 5; count of bases not matched to a gene: 4. The CDR3 nucleotides read TGCGCCAGCAGCTTGGGACAGGGGTCTCACAATGAGCAGTTCTTC. It is translated as CASSLGQGSHNEQFF.

This clone was counted a single time. The chain combines TRBV4-1 with TRBJ2-5; D ambiguous. In germline, CDR1 is MGHRA, CDR2 YSYEKL. V was shortened by 3 bases and J by 1 base, with 6 bases between the two germline ends. The CDR3 contains 13 residues. The CDR3 region has the DNA TGCGCCAGCAGCCAGGGCGGCCAAGAGACCCAGTACTTC. It yields the protein CASSQGGQETQYF.

V gene TRBV10-3 combines with J gene TRBJ2-1; the D gene is possibly TRBD2 (6 bases). The V gene's germline CDR1 is ENHRY and CDR2 SYGVKD. V was cut by 6 bases and J by 9 bases, with 18 bases left in between. This CDR3 is built from 14 residues. CDR3 amino acids: CAISVGLPEAEQFF. CDR3 nucleotides: TGTGCCATCAGCGTGGGACTCCCAGAAGCTGAGCAGTTCTTC.

This clone was recorded a few times. The chain combines TRBV6-5 with TRBJ1-1; tentative D call: TRBD1 (6 bases). Per germline, CDR1 MNHEY and CDR2 SVGAGI. Trimming removed 0 bases from V and 4 bases from J, with 15 bases in between. The CDR3 runs to 16 residues. CDR3 protein: CASSYSAGGGGTEAFF. DNA for the CDR3: TGTGCCAGCAGTTACTCAGCGGGGGGGGGCGGCACTGAAGCTTTCTTT.

The chain has TRBV5-4 and TRBJ2-7; D is ambiguous. V lost 2 bases and J lost 5, with 5 bases in between. The germline gives CDR1 SGHNT, CDR2 YYREEE (reference sequence). The CDR3 consists of 11 residues. The CDR3 DNA reads as TGTGCCAGCAGCTTTAACGACGAGCAGTACTTC. Translating gives CASSFNDEQYF.

This clone was recorded once. J is TRBJ2-3 and V is TRBV11-2; D gene unclear. Looked up from germline, CDR1 is SGHAT and CDR2 is FQNNGV. This CDR3 comprises 16 residues. The ends were cut back, 4 bases at V and 0 bases at J, with 14 bases in the middle. CDR3 nucleotide sequence: TGTGCCAGCAGCTCACCTGACTCGAGAAGCACAGATACGCAGTATTTT. Protein sequence: CASSSPDSRSTDTQYF.

The chain couples TRBV2 to TRBJ1-6; D might be TRBD1 (5 bases). The CDR3 totals 14 residues. V lost 6 bases, J lost 7 bases, and 13 bases lay in between. Germline V gene data show CDR1 as SNHLY and CDR2 as FYNNEI. The CDR3 nucleotides read TGTGCCAGCAGCGGGGGGTACGTGAATTCACCCCTCCACTTT. Translation gives CASSGGYVNSPLHF.

CDR3 coding DNA: TGTGCCAGCAGCACCGGGCCGTCGGGAGCTTTCTTT. This codes for CASSTGPSGAFF. J is TRBJ1-1 and V is TRBV5-4; no clear D gene. Looked up from germline, CDR1 is SGHNT and CDR2 is YYREEE (reference sequence). CDR3 length: 12 amino acids. V lost 4 bases to trimming and J lost 10 bases, with 14 bases between them.

The chain carries TRBV7-8 and TRBJ2-5; TRBD2 matches 7 bases. V shed 5 bases, J shed 3 bases, and the junction held 6 bases outside the gene matches. The CDR3 has 14 amino acids. In germline, CDR1 is SGHVS, CDR2 FQNEAQ. In DNA, the CDR3 is TGTGCCAGCAGCCTAAGACTAGCTAAAGAGACCCAGTACTTC. Amino acids: CASSLRLAKETQYF.

This clone was seen a single time. The J gene is TRBJ1-2, the V gene TRBV20-1; D is uncertain. Germline loops: CDR1 DFQATT, CDR2 SNEGSKA (reference sequence). Trimming took 6 bases from V and 6 from J, leaving 11 bases between them. CDR3 length: 11 residues. The CDR3 region is CSAPGPDGYTF. The CDR3 region has the DNA TGCAGTGCCCCCGGGCCCGATGGCTACACCTTC.

J is TRBJ1-2 and V is TRBV7-8, with D hard to call. Trimming stripped 0 bases from V and 2 bases from J, with 7 bases between. The CDR3 is 14 amino acids. Germline V CDR1 and CDR2: SGHVS, FQNEAQ. The CDR3 nucleotides read TGTGCCAGCAGCTTAGCTGGCACCAACTATGGCTACACCTTC. It codes for CASSLAGTNYGYTF.